The clone carrying this T cell receptor (beta chain) is termed medium-sized (0.01 to 0.1%). Its antigen remains unidentified. The CDR3 runs 14 residues. With V trimmed by 5 bases and J by 4 bases, 5 bases remained unmatched. CDR1 SGHNT and CDR2 YENEEA come from the germline V gene. This sample was included in a study of T cells in localized non-small cell lung cancer. The study's findings and limits: Investigators sequenced only a single tumor region, leaving heterogeneity possible. T cell clonality was highest in uninvolved adjacent lung, above tumor.

Some clones are missing from TCRdb's copy, which holds only in-frame ones; the method was immunoSEQ multiplex PCR. The table records 2,500 to 3,500 clones, 30% to 40% of them present only once. V gene TRBV11-3 combines with J gene TRBJ2-1; 7 positions match TRBD2. Sequencing used lung tumor tissue, obtained before any cancer treatment. This TCR derives from a female donor over 55 with stage II squamous cell lung carcinoma. The CDR3 bases are TGTGCCAGCAGCGTACGGGAGGTTTACAATGAGCAGTTCTTC. Its protein is CASSVREVYNEQFF.